This TCR beta chain is drawn from a study of blood T cell repertoires in COVID-19. The assay was immunoSEQ multiplex PCR, and TCRdb's table has in-frame clones only and misses some. Found here are 310,000 or so clones, around 85% of them singletons; the top ten hold 2.1%. V was pared by 7 bases and J by 3 bases, with 17 bases of the junction left unmatched. The germline gives CDR1 SEHNR, CDR2 FQNEAQ (reference sequence). The CDR3 extends over 18 amino acids. This clone was detected only once. The TCR sequence derives from a woman in her 30s who had recovered from COVID-19. Sequencing was performed on peripheral blood. The chain employs TRBV7-9 and TRBJ2-2; 7 nucleotides line up with TRBD2. The CDR3 DNA reads as TGTGCCAGCAACGACGCGGGGACCGACGGACTAGACACCGGGGAGCTGTTTTTT. This gives the protein CASNDAGTDGLDTGELFF.